The present T cell receptor beta chain was sequenced within a study of blood T cells in healthy people across ages. As for the study in general: About one barcoded beta molecule per two T cells was captured by template switching. General study points: Significant beta diversity loss was already apparent by age roughly 43, declining roughly linearly.

Together with a sample-barcoded 5' primer, a J-beta primer mix was included in a second PCR lasting about 7 to 11 cycles. TCRdb recomputed calls from the 5' RACE reads with MiXCR, one row per CDR3 protein. The sample contains 650,000 or so distinct CDR3 sequences, over 40% of which appear only once. The germline gives CDR1 DFQATT, CDR2 SNEGSKA (reference sequence). This CDR3 is built from 13 residues. Comments on this clonotype: The antigen remains undetermined. Just one base apart from a much larger clone, this may be a read error.

The TCR comes from a woman at least 80 years old in good health. This chain joins TRBV20-1 and TRBJ2-3, with D perhaps given as TRBD1 or TRBD2 (6 bases each). Sequenced sample: blood. For the CDR3, the DNA is TGCACAGGGGACCTAGCGAACACAGAGACGCAGTATTTT. Protein product: CTGDLANTETQYF.